This T cell receptor beta chain came from a study of T cell repertoires in cytomegalovirus infection. General study points: Dominant in the ex vivo response were TCR beta clonotypes restricted by HLA-C and specific for CMV. Totalled public TCR beta family frequency picked out people who carried CMV plus the relevant HLA.

Each CDR3 protein gets one entry after TCRdb re-called the reads with MiXCR. The sample carries fewer than 300,000 distinct CDR3 sequences, 20% to 30% recorded once. Concerning this clonotype itself: Its antigen is unidentified.

CDR1 is MNHEY and CDR2 is SVGEGT in the germline V gene. This CDR3 spans 15 amino acids. The ends lost 6 bases at V and 11 bases at J; junction bases unmatched: 10. Material: PBMCs. The source of this sequence is a human donor in good health (CMV status not recorded). Some clones in this sample may be carry-over from other donors' samples. This chain joins TRBV6-2 or TRBV6-3 and TRBJ2-1, with 13 bases aligning to TRBD2. The CDR3 DNA is TGTGCCAGCAGCAAAAGGGGACTAGCGGGGTCTAAGCAGTTCTTC. The encoded protein is CASSKRGLAGSKQFF.